This T cell receptor beta chain came from a study of early T cells in non-severe SARS-CoV-2 infection. TCRdb re-analysed the 5' RACE reads in MiXCR, keeping a single row per CDR3 protein. The data show over 60,000 distinct CDR3 sequences, about 10% seen once. The CDR3 has 13 residues. V was clipped by 4 bases and J by 2 bases, with 11 bases between them. CDR1 and CDR2 from the germline V gene are SQVTM and ANQGSEA. The sequence came from an adult who was a healthcare worker with PCR-confirmed SARS-CoV-2 infection or an uninfected control (not recorded which). V gene TRBV29-1 combines with J gene TRBJ1-2; D is possibly TRBD1 (5 bases). Sequenced input: whole blood. The CDR3 loop reads CSVGGAENYGYTF. DNA of the CDR3: TGCAGCGTTGGAGGGGCAGAAAACTATGGCTACACCTTC.